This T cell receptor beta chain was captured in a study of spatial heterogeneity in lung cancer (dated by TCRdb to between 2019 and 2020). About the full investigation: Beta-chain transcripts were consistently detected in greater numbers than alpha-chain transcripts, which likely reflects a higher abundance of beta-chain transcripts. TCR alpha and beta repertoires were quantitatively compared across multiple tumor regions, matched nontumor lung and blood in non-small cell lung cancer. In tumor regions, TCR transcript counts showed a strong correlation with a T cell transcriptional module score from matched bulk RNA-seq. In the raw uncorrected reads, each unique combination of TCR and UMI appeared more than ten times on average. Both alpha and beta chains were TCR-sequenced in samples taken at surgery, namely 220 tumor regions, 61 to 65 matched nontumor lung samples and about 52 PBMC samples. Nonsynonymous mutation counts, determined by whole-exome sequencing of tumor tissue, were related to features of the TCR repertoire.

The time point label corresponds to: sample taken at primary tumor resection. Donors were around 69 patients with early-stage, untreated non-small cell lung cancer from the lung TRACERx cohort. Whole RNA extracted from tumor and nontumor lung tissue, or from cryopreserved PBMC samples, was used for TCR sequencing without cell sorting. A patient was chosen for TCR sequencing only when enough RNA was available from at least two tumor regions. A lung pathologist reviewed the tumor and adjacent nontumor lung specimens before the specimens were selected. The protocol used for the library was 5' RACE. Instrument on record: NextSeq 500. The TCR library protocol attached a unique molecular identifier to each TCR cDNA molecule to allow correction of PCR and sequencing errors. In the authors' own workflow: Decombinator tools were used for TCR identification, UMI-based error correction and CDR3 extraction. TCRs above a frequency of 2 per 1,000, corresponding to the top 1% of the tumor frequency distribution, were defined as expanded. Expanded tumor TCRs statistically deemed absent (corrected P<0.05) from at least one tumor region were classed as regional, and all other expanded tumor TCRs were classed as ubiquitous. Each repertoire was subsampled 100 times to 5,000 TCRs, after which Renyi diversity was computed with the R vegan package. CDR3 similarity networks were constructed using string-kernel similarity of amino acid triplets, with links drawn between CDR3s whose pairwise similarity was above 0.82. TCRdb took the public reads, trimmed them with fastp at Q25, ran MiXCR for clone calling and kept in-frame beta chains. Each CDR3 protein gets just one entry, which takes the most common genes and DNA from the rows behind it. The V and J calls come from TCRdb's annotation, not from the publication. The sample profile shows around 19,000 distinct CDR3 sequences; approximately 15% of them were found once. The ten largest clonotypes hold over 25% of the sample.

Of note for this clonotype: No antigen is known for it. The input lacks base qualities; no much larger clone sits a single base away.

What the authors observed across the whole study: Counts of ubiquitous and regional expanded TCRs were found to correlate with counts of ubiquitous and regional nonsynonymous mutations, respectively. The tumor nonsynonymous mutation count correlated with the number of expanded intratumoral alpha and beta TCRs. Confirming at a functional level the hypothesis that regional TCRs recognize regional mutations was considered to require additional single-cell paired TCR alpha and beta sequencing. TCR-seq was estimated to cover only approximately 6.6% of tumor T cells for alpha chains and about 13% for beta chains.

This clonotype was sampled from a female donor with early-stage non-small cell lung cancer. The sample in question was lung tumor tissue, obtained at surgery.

The CDR3: CSAREAGRDTGELFF. In nucleotides, the sequence is TGCAGTGCTAGAGAAGCAGGGAGGGACACCGGGGAGCTGTTTTTT. This sequence uses TRBV20-1 and TRBJ2-2, with 7 junctional bases fitting TRBD2. From the cysteine up to the phenylalanine, the CDR3 has a length of 15 residues. This entry keeps only the CDR3 DNA: 45 bases, framed from base 1. V has 0 bases trimmed and J has 3 bases trimmed; junction bases matching no gene number 4. As encoded in the germline V gene (reference sequence), CDR1 is DFQATT while CDR2 is SNEGSKA.